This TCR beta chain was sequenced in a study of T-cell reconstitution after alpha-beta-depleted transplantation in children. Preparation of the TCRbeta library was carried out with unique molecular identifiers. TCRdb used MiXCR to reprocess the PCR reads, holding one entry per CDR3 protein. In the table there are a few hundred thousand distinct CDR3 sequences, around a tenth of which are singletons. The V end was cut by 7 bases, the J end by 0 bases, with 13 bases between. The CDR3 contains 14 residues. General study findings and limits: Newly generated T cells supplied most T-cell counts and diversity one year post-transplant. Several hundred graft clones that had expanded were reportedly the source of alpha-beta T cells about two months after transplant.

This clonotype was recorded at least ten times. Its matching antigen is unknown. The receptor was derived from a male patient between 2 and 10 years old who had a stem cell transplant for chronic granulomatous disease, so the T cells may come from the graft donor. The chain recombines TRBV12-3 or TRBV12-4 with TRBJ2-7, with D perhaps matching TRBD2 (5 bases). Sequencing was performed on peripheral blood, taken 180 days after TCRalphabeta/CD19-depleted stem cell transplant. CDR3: CASTPSGVSYEQYF. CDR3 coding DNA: TGTGCCAGCACCCCCAGCGGAGTCTCCTACGAGCAGTACTTC.